This note documents a single T cell receptor (beta chain) sequence. Antigen unknown. TCRdb's table, derived via immunoSEQ multiplex PCR, lists solely in-frame clones and lacks some. The table lists about 35,000 clones, roughly 80% of them singletons. The entry originates in a study of OX40 agonist ivuxolimab in advanced cancers. Study-level background: Patients achieving partial responses numbered three: one hepatocellular carcinoma case and two cutaneous melanoma cases.

Blood got drawn at baseline, again on cycle 4 day 1, and then on cycle 7 day 1. The CDR3 consists of 15 residues. The germline CDR1 and CDR2 sequences are MNHNS and SASEGT. J lost 5 bases, V lost 4 bases, and 9 bases had no gene match. The study's findings and limits: Partial responders dosed at 0.1-3.0 mg/kg displayed clonal expansion ranking among the lowest.

The rearrangement links TRBV6-1 to TRBJ2-3, with 7 nucleotides matching TRBD2. The clonotype originates from an adult with an advanced solid tumor such as melanoma, head and neck, liver or kidney cancer. Material: CD4+ or CD8+ T cells sorted from blood, obtained in a trial of the OX40 agonist ivuxolimab. CDR3 region: CASSVRGGPGDTQYF. The CDR3 bases are TGTGCCAGCAGTGTTAGGGGAGGGCCAGGAGATACGCAGTATTTT.